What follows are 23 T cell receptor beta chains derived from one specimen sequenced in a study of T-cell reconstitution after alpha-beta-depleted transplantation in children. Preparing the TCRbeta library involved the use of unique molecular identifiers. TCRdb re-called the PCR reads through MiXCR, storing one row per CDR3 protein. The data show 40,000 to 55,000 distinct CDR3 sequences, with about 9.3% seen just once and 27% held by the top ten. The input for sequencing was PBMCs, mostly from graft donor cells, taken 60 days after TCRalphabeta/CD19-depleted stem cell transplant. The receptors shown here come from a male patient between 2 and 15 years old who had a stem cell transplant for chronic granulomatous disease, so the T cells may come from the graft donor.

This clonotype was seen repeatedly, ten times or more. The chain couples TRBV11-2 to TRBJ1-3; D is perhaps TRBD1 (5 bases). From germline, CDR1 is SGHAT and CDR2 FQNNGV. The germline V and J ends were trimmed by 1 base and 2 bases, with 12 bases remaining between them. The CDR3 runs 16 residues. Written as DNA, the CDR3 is TGTGCCAGCAGCTTAGGTTCCCGGACAACTGGAAACACCATATATTTT. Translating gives CASSLGSRTTGNTIYF.

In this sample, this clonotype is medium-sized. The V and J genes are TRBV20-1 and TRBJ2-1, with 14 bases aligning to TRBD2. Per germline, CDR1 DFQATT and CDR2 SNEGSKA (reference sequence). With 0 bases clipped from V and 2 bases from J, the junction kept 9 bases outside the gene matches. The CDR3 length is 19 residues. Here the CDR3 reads CSARDQTGTSGSPYNEQFF. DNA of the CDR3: TGCAGTGCTAGAGATCAAACCGGGACTAGCGGGAGCCCCTACAATGAGCAGTTCTTC.

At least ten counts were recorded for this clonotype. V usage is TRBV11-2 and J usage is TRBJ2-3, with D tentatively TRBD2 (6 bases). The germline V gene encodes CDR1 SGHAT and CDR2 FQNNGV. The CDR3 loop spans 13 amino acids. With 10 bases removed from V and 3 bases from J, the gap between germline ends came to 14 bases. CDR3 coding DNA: TGTGCCACCGCGGGGATTTTGACAGATACGCAGTATTTT. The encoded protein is CATAGILTDTQYF. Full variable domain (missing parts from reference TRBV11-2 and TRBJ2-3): EAGVAQSPRYKIIEKRQSVAFWCNPISGHATLYWYQQILGQGPKLLIQFQNNGVVDDSQLPKDRFSAERLKGVDSTLKIQPAKLEDSAVYLCATAGILTDTQYFGPGTRLTVL.

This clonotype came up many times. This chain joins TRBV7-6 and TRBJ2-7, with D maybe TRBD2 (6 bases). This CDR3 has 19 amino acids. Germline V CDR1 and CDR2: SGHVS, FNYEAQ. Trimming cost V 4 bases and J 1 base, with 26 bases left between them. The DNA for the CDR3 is TGTGCCAGCAGCTATCGGGACTCAAGCACCGACCCTCTTTCCTACGAGCAGTACTTC. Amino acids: CASSYRDSSTDPLSYEQYF.

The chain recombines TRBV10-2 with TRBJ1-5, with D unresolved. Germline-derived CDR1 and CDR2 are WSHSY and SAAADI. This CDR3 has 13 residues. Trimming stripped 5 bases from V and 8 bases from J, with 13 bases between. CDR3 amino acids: CASSPRPREPQHF. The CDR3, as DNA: TGCGCCAGCAGTCCCCGACCCCGGGAGCCCCAGCATTTT.

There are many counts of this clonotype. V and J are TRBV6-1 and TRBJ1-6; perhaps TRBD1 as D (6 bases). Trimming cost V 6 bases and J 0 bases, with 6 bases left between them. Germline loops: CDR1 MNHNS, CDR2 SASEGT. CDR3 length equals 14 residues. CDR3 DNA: TGTGCCAGCAGGGACAGCTCCTATAATTCACCCCTCCACTTT. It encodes CASRDSSYNSPLHF.

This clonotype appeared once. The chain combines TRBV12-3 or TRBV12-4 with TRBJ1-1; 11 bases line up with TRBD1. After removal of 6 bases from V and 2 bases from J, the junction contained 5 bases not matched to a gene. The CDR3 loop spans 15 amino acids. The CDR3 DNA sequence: TGTGCCAGCAGGCAAAGGACAGGGGGCAACACTGAAGCTTTCTTT. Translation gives CASRQRTGGNTEAFF.

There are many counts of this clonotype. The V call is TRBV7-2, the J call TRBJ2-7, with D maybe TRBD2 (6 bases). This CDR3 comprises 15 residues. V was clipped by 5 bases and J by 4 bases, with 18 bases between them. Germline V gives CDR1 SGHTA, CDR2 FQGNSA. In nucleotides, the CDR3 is TGTGCCAGCAGCCCTCCCGGGGCTAGCGAATACGAGCAGTACTTC. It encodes CASSPPGASEYEQYF. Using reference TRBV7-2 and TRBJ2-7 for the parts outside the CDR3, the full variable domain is GAGVSQSPSNKVTEKGKDVELRCDPISGHTALYWYRQSLGQGLEFLIYFQGNSAPDKSGLPSDRFSAERTGGSVSTLTIQRTQQEDSAVYLCASSPPGASEYEQYFGPGTRLTVT.

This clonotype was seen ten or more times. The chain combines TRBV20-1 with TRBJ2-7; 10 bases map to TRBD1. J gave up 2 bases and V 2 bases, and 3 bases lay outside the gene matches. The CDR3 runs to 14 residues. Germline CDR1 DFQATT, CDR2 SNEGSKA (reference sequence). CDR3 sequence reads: CSARHDRGPYEQYF. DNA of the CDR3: TGCAGTGCTAGACATGACAGGGGGCCCTACGAGCAGTACTTC.

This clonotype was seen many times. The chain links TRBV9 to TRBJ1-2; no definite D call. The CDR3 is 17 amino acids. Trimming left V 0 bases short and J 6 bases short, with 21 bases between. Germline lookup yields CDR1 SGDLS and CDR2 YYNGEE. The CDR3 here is CASSVGPVGSRLDGYTF. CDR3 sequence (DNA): TGTGCCAGCAGCGTAGGCCCGGTGGGGTCGAGGCTAGATGGCTACACCTTC.

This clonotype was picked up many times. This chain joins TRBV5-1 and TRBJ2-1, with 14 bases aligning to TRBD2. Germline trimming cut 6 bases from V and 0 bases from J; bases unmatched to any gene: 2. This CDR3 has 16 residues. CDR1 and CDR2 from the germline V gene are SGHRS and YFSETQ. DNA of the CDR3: TGCGCCAGCATGGGGACTAGCGGGAGCTCCTACAATGAGCAGTTCTTC. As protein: CASMGTSGSSYNEQFF.

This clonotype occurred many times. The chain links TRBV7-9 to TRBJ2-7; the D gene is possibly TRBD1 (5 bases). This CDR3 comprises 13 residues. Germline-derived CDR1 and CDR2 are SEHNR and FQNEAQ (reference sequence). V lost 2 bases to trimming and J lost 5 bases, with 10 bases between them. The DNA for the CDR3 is TGTGCCAGCAGCTTACAGGGCAGGCACGAGCAGTACTTC. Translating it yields CASSLQGRHEQYF.

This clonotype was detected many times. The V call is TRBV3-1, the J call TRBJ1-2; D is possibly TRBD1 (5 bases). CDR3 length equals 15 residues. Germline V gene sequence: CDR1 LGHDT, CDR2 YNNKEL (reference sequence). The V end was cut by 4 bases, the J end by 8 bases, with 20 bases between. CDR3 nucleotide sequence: TGTGCCAGCAGCCCCTCAGGGAGTCAAAGATTAGGCTACACCTTC. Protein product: CASSPSGSQRLGYTF.

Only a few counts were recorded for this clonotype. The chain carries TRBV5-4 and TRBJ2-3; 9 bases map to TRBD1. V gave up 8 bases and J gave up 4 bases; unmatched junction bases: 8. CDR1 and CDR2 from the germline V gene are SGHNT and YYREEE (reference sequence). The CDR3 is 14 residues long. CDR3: CASQQGAWSDTQYF. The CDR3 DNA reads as TGTGCCAGTCAACAGGGGGCTTGGTCAGATACGCAGTATTTT.

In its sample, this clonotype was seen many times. CDR3 in amino acids: CATSRDRRAQYF. CDR3 sequence (DNA): TGTGCCACCAGCAGAGATCGCCGGGCCCAGTACTTC. The genes are TRBV15 and TRBJ2-5; no reliable D call. The V gene lost 0 bases and the J gene lost 9 bases, with 8 bases spanning the gap. The CDR3 totals 12 residues. Germline-derived CDR1 and CDR2 are LNHNV and YYDKDF (reference sequence).

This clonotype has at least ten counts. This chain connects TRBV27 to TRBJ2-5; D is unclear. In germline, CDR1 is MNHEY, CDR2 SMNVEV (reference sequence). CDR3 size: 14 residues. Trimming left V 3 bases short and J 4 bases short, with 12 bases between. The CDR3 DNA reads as TGTGCCAGCAGTTTCAACCAAAAGGGAGAGACCCAGTACTTC. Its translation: CASSFNQKGETQYF.

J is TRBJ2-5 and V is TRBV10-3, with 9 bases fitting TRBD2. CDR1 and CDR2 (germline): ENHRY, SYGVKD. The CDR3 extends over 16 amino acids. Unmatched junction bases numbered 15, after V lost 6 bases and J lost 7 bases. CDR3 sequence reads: CAISPHSREGLRTQYF. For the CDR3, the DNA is TGTGCCATCAGCCCCCACTCGCGGGAGGGGCTACGGACCCAGTACTTC.

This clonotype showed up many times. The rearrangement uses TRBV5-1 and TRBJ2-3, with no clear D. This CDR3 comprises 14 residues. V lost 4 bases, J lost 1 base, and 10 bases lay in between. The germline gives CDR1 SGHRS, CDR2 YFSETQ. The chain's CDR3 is CASSLLVGTDTQYF. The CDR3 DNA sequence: TGCGCCAGCAGCCTACTGGTCGGCACAGATACGCAGTATTTT.

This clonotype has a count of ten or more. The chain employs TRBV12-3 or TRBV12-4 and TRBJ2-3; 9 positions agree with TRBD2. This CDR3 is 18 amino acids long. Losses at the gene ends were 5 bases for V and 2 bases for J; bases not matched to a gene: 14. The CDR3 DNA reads TGTGCCAGCAGTCCCCCAGGTTTAGCGGGAGCTACCACAGATACGCAGTATTTT. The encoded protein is CASSPPGLAGATTDTQYF.

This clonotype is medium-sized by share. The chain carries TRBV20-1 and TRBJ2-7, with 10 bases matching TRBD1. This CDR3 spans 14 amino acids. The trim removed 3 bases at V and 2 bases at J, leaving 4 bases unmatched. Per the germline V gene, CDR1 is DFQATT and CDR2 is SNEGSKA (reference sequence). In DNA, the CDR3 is TGCAGTGCTAGGGCCGACAGGGGGCCCTACGAGCAGTACTTC. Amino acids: CSARADRGPYEQYF.

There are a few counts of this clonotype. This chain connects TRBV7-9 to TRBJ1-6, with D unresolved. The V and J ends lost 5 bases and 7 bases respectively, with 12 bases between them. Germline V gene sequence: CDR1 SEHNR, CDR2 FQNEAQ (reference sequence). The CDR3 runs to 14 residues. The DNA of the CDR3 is TGTGCCAGCAGCGTGCAGCCCGACAATTCACCCCTCCACTTT. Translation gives CASSVQPDNSPLHF.

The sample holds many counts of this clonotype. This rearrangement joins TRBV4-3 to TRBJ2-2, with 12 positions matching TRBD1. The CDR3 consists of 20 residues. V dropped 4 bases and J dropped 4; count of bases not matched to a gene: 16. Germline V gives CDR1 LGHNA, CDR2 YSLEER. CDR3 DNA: TGCGCCAGCAGCCCAGAATCCGATCCGGGACAGGGGGCGGGCACCGGGGAGCTGTTTTTT. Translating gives CASSPESDPGQGAGTGELFF.

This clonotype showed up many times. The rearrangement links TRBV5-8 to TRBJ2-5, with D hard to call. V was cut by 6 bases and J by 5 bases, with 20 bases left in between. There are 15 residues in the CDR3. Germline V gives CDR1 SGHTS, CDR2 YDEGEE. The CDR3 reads CASTLTERLRETQYF. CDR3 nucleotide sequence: TGTGCCAGCACCCTAACGGAGAGGCTGCGGGAGACCCAGTACTTC. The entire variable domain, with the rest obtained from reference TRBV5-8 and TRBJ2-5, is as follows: EAGVTQSPTHLIKTRGQQATLRCSPISGHTSVYWYQQALGLGLQFLLWYDEGEERNRGNFPPRFSGRQFPNYSSELNVNALELEDSALYLCASTLTERLRETQYFGPGTRLLVL.